This is a list of T cell receptor beta chains from one sample in a study of cytomegalovirus exposure and HLA in healthy donors. Libraries were prepared by immunoSEQ multiplex PCR; TCRdb keeps only in-frame clonotypes and omits some of them. The sample holds 70,000 to 85,000 clones, 70% to 85% seen once. Sequences were obtained from PBMCs. Receptors originate from a man aged 35 to 55 in good health and CMV-seropositive. Each CDR3 is given without its conserved first and last residue. The size entry is marked missing in some rows and otherwise reads once, few, many or a size class.

v_call,j_call,cdr3_length,clone_size,cdr3_aa
TRBV28,TRBJ1-2,12,-,ASSIRTGVYGYT
TRBV5-4,TRBJ2-5,11,few,ASSLLAGVPEY
TRBV29-1,TRBJ1-1,10,-,SGGQERTEAF
TRBV28,TRBJ2-7,11,-,ASSPGQGHEQY
TRBV28,TRBJ2-7,9,-,ASSGIVEQY
TRBV15,TRBJ1-1,12,-,ATSIDLSNTEAF
TRBV7-2,TRBJ1-6,15,-,ASSTTGVEPYNSPLH
TRBV7-2,TRBJ2-5,12,-,ASSFPAGAETQY
TRBV6-5,TRBJ1-1,11,-,ASSYEFGTEAF
TRBV2,TRBJ2-5,10,few,ASSEAGKTQY
TRBV5-1,TRBJ2-7,12,few,ASSLRMQGKEQY
TRBV5-1,TRBJ2-3,13,-,ASSLDRYSTDTQY
TRBV29-1,TRBJ2-7,13,few,SVEPSGTGSYEQY
TRBV15,TRBJ1-1,14,few,ATSQRQVGEGPEAF
TRBV11-3,TRBJ1-5,12,once,ASSFRTGRQPQH
TRBV5-5,TRBJ1-5,11,-,ASSFRGGQPQH
TRBV28,TRBJ1-1,11,-,ASSLSGNTEAF
TRBV15,TRBJ2-3,14,few,ATSNHRGFNTDTQY
TRBV28,TRBJ2-1,12,-,ASSYSGGGPLQF
TRBV18,TRBJ2-7,13,once,ASSLGQVNSYEQY
TRBV5-5,TRBJ2-7,13,-,ASSLTTGTVYEQY
TRBV2,TRBJ2-3,12,-,ASSLTRGTDTQY
TRBV2,TRBJ1-6,13,-,ASIKGGPKNSPLH
TRBV19,TRBJ2-5,13,-,ASSISWGTGETQY
TRBV29-1,TRBJ2-7,11,-,SAGGGQIDEQY
TRBV30,TRBJ1-5,12,-,AWTETGGDQPQH
TRBV5-3,TRBJ2-7,15,-,ARSLTELNRVSYEQY
TRBV15,TRBJ1-1,11,-,ATSSAQYTEAF
TRBV18,TRBJ1-1,11,few,ASSDSRNTEAF
TRBV30,TRBJ2-7,9,-,AWSGRVEQY
TRBV5-4,TRBJ2-1,13,-,ASSLHGGLYNEQF
TRBV7-6,TRBJ1-2,11,-,ASSQGVRGGYT
TRBV6-6,TRBJ1-1,13,-,ASSPGGLPNTEAF
TRBV18,TRBJ2-5,16,-,ASSPTSGRLFTQETQY
TRBV7-6,TRBJ2-5,13,-,ASSLPGRLSETQY
TRBV18,TRBJ2-7,14,-,ASSNTMGTNAYEQY
TRBV11-2,TRBJ2-1,11,-,ASSPGFNNEQF
TRBV11-2,TRBJ2-3,13,-,ASSLGLAGVDTQY
TRBV6-6,TRBJ1-2,10,-,ASTKQGASYT
TRBV6-6,TRBJ2-7,13,-,ASSYSAQTSYEQY
TRBV4-3,TRBJ1-2,12,-,ASSQGQGGYGYT
TRBV7-2,TRBJ2-5,9,few,ASSPQETQY
TRBV18,TRBJ2-1,14,-,ASSPRGLAGPNEQF
TRBV4-1,TRBJ2-3,10,few,ASSHHTDTQY
TRBV4-2,TRBJ2-1,15,-,ASSQVGTSGTYNEQF
TRBV2,TRBJ2-3,13,-,ATPVGAAGRDTQY
TRBV5-1,TRBJ1-6,12,-,ASRGTGDNSPLH
TRBV5-1,TRBJ2-1,11,-,ASSLDTYNEQF
TRBV5-1,TRBJ1-1,13,-,ASSLRQGLTTEAF
TRBV11-2,TRBJ2-5,11,-,ASSLGRGETQY
TRBV5-4,TRBJ2-7,14,-,ASSYQTGDGSYEQY
TRBV2,TRBJ1-5,11,once,ASSGQGEEPQH
TRBV27,TRBJ1-4,13,-,ASRRQSATNEKLF